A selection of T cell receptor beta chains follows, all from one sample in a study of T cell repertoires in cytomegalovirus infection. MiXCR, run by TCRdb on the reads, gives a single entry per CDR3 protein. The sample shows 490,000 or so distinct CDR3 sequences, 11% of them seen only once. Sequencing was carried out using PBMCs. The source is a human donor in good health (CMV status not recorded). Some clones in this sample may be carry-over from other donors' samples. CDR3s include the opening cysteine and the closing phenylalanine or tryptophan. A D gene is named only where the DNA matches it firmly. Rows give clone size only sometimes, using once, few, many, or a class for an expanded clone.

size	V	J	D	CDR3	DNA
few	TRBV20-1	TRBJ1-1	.	CSARGSGPQMNTEAFF	TGCAGTGCTAGAGGTTCAGGACCCCAGATGAACACTGAAGCTTTCTTT
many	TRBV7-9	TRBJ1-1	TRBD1	CASRPTGFEAFF	TGTGCCAGCAGACCGACAGGGTTTGAAGCTTTCTTT
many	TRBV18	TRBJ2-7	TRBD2	CASSPPAGVWEQYF	TGTGCCAGCTCACCCCCAGCGGGAGTATGGGAGCAGTACTTC
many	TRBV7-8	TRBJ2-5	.	CASSYPQGRGLETQYF	TGTGCCAGCAGCTATCCGCAAGGCCGCGGGCTAGAGACCCAGTACTTC
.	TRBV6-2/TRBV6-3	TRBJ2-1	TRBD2	CASSYKREGPYNEQFF	TGTGCCAGCAGTTACAAGCGGGAGGGGCCCTACAATGAGCAGTTCTTC
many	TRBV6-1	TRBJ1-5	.	CASSDPSSSPPTWVGQPQHF	TGTGCCAGCAGTGATCCCTCATCTTCTCCCCCGACTTGGGTGGGCCAGCCCCAGCATTTT
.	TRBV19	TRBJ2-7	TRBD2	CASSSRTSGRTPTYEQYF	TGTGCCAGTAGTTCGCGGACTAGCGGGAGGACCCCTACCTACGAGCAGTACTTC
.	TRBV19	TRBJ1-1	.	CASSAGLSDTEAFF	TGTGCCAGTAGTGCTGGACTTTCGGACACTGAAGCTTTCTTT
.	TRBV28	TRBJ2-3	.	CASSLWGGRRTDTQYF	TGTGCCAGCAGTTTATGGGGGGGGCGACGCACAGATACGCAGTATTTT
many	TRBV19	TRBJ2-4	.	CASSIDQGHLQYF	TGTGCCAGTAGTATAGATCAGGGACACCTTCAGTACTTC
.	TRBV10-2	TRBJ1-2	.	CASSESSRAPAGYTF	TGCGCCAGCAGTGAGTCGAGCAGGGCTCCGGCGGGCTACACCTTC
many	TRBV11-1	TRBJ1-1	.	CASSFFKMNTEAFF	TGTGCCAGCAGCTTCTTCAAGATGAACACTGAAGCTTTCTTT
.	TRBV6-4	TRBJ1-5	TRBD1	CASSDLQGAGQPQHF	TGTGCCAGCAGTGACCTTCAGGGGGCCGGGCAGCCCCAGCATTTT
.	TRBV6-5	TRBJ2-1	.	CASSYGAEQFF	TGTGCCAGCAGTTACGGGGCCGAGCAGTTCTTC
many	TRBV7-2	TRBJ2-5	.	CASSMGLQETQYF	TGTGCCAGCAGCATGGGACTGCAAGAGACCCAGTACTTC
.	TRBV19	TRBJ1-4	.	CASSISFLGGEKLFF	TGTGCCAGTAGTATCAGTTTCCTCGGTGGTGAAAAACTGTTTTTT
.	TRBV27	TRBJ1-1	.	CASKNSGLNTEAFF	TGTGCCAGCAAGAACTCGGGGCTGAACACTGAAGCTTTCTTT
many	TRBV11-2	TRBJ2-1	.	CASSHRGRDAPGGEQFF	TGTGCCAGCAGCCACCGGGGCCGGGACGCGCCCGGGGGTGAGCAGTTCTTC
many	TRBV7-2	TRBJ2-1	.	CASTIMVAIDEQFF	TGTGCCAGCACCATAATGGTAGCAATCGATGAGCAGTTCTTC
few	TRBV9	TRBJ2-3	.	CASSVGGTDTQYF	TGTGCCAGCAGCGTAGGGGGCACAGATACGCAGTATTTT
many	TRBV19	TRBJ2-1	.	CASSIGERNEQFF	TGTGCCAGTAGTATTGGGGAGCGGAATGAGCAGTTCTTC
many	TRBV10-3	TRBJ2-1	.	CAISESAYNEQFF	TGTGCCATCAGTGAAAGTGCCTACAATGAGCAGTTCTTC
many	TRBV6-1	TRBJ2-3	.	CASRRGAPDTQYF	TGTGCCAGCAGACGGGGGGCTCCCGATACGCAGTATTTT
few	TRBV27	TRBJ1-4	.	CASSLLVPGEKLFF	TGTGCCAGCAGTCTCCTAGTGCCGGGGGAAAAACTGTTTTTT
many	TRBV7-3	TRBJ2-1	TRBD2	CASSLASGRNEQFF	TGTGCCAGCAGCTTAGCTAGCGGGAGGAATGAGCAGTTCTTC
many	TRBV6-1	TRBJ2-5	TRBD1	CASSSPGTGGETQYF	TGTGCCAGCAGCTCCCCCGGGACAGGAGGAGAGACCCAGTACTTC
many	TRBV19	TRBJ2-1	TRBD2	CASSTSGRYNEQFF	TGTGCCAGTAGTACTAGCGGGAGATATAATGAGCAGTTCTTC
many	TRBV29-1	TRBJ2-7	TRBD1	CSVSAGTGYEQYF	TGCAGCGTTTCCGCCGGGACAGGCTACGAGCAGTACTTC
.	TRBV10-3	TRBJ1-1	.	CAISEARNTEAFF	TGTGCCATCAGTGAGGCAAGGAACACTGAAGCTTTCTTT
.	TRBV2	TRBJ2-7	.	CASSRDLNYEQYF	TGTGCCAGCAGTAGGGACTTGAACTACGAGCAGTACTTC
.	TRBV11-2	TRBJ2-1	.	CASSLDGRGFPGEFF	TGTGCCAGCAGCTTAGACGGCAGGGGGTTTCCGGGGGAGTTCTTC
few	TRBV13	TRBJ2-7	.	CASSLGRTPYEQYF	TGTGCCAGCAGCTTAGGCCGGACACCCTACGAGCAGTACTTC
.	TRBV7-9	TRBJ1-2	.	CASSLDLNPNYGYTF	TGTGCCAGCAGCTTAGACCTGAACCCAAACTATGGCTACACCTTC
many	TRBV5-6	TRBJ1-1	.	CASSAGFGVNTEAFF	TGTGCCAGCAGCGCTGGGTTTGGGGTGAACACTGAAGCTTTCTTT
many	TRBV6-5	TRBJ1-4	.	CASSYSIRGGEKLFF	TGTGCCAGCAGTTACTCGATACGCGGTGGTGAAAAACTGTTTTTT
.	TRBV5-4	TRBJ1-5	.	CASSLVPGRNQPQHF	TGTGCCAGCAGCTTGGTACCAGGGAGGAATCAGCCCCAGCATTTT
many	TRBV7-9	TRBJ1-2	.	CASSPPFGYGYTF	TGTGCCAGCAGCCCACCTTTCGGCTATGGCTACACCTTC
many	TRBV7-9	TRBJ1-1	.	CASSLGGAPPEAFF	TGTGCCAGCAGCTTAGGGGGCGCCCCCCCTGAAGCTTTCTTT
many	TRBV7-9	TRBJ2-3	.	CASSPPMSTDTQYF	TGTGCCAGCAGCCCCCCAATGTCCACAGATACGCAGTATTTT
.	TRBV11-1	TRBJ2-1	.	CASSLEPLARNEQFF	TGTGCCAGCAGCTTGGAGCCCCTAGCGCGCAATGAGCAGTTCTTC
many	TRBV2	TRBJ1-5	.	CASSDADRNQPQHF	TGTGCCAGCAGCGATGCTGACAGAAATCAGCCCCAGCATTTT
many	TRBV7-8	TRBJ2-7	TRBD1	CASSLVGTGYSYEQYF	TGTGCCAGCAGCTTAGTGGGGACAGGGTACTCCTACGAGCAGTACTTC
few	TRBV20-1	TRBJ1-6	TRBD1	CSARDTQGGPGFESPLHF	TGCAGTGCTAGAGATACCCAAGGGGGCCCAGGGTTTGAGTCACCCCTCCACTTT
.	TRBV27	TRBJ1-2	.	CASTQRGDGYTF	TGTGCCAGCACTCAAAGGGGGGATGGCTACACCTTC
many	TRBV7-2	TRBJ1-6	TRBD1	CASSLDGLGTATNSPLHF	TGTGCCAGCAGCTTAGATGGTTTGGGGACAGCGACTAATTCACCCCTCCACTTT
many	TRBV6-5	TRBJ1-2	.	CASRRLQVDYGYTF	TGTGCCAGCAGACGCCTCCAGGTAGACTATGGCTACACCTTC
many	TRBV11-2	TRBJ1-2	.	CASSPRGWGGDGYTF	TGTGCCAGCAGCCCCCGAGGGTGGGGTGGAGATGGCTACACCTTC
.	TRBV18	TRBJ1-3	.	CASSPKTASGNTIYF	TGTGCCAGCTCACCAAAGACAGCCTCTGGAAACACCATATATTTT
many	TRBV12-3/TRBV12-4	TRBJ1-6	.	CASSLPQGNSPLHF	TGTGCCAGCAGCTTACCACAGGGAAACTCACCCCTCCACTTT
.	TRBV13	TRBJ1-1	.	CASSRGSGSLGNTEAFF	TGTGCCAGCAGCAGGGGGAGCGGCTCCCTTGGGAACACTGAAGCTTTCTTT
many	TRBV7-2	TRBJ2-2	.	CASSVPLGPNTGELFF	TGTGCCAGCAGCGTACCTCTAGGACCTAACACCGGGGAGCTGTTTTTT
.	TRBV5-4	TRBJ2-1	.	CASSSTLGSESINEQFF	TGTGCCAGCAGCTCGACTCTGGGAAGCGAATCCATTAATGAGCAGTTCTTC
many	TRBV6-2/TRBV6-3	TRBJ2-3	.	CASSYSSWGEATDTQYF	TGTGCCAGCAGTTACTCTTCTTGGGGGGAGGCCACAGATACGCAGTATTTT